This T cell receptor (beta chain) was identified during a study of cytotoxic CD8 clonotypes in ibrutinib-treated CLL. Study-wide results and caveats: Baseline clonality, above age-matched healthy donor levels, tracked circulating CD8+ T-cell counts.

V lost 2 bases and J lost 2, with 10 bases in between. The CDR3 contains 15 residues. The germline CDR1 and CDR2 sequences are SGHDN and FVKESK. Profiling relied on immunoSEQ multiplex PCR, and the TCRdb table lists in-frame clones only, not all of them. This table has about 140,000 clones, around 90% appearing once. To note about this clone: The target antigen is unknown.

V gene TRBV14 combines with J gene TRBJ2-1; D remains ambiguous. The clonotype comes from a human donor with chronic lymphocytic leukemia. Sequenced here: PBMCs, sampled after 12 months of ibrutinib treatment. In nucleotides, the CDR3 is TGTGCCAGCAGCCAACAACTGGGGACCTACAATGAGCAGTTCTTC. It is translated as CASSQQLGTYNEQFF.